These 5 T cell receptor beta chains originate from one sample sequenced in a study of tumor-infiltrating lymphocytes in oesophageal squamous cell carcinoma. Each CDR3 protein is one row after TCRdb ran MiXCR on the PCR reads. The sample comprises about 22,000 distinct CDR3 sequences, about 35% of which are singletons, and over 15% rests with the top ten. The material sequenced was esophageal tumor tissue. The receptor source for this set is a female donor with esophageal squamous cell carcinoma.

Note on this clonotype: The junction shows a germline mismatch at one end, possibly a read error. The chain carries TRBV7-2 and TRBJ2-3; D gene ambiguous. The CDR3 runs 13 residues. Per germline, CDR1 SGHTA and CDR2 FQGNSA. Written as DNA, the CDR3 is TGTGCCAGCAGATTAACTCTCACAGATACGCAATATTTT. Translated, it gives CASRLTLTDTQYF.

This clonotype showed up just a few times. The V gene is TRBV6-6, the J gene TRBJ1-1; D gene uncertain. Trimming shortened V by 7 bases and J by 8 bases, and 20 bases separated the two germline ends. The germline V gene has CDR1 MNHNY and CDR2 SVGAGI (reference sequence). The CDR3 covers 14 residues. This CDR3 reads CASTNQWGSKEAFF. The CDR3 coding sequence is TGTGCCAGCACCAATCAATGGGGAAGCAAAGAAGCTTTCTTT.

The CDR3 region is CASSQDLRGKDGYTF. CDR3 coding DNA: TGTGCCAGCAGCCAAGATCTCAGGGGGAAGGATGGCTACACCTTC. The chain carries TRBV3-1 and TRBJ2-5, with 7 bases identical to TRBD1. TRBJ1-2 matches the DNA end more closely, so the J call is doubtful. The CDR3 contains 15 residues. Germline V gene lookup returns CDR1 LGHDT and CDR2 YNNKEL (reference sequence).

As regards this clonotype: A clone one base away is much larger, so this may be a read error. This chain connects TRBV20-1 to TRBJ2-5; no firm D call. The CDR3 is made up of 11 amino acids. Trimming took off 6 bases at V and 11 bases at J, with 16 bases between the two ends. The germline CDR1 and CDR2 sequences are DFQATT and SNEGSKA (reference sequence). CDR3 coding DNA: TGCAGTGCCTCCATTTACCATGAGCAGTACTTC. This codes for CSASIYHEQYF.

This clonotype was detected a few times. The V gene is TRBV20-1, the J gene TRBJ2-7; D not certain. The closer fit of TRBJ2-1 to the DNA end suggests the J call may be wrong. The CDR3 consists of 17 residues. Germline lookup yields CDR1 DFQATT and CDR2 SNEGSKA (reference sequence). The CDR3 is CSARDWLAGQSYNEQFF. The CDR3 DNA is TGCAGTGCTAGAGATTGGTTGGCAGGCCAATCCTACAATGAGCAGTTCTTC.